This T cell receptor (beta chain) appears in the sequencing data of a study of blood T cells in healthy people across ages. Turning to this clonotype: Its antigen remains unidentified.

The CDR3 totals 14 residues. The J segment lost 10 bases and the V segment lost 0 bases, leaving 6 bases of the junction unmatched. CDR1 and CDR2 (germline): SGHDN, FVKESK. General study findings and limits: Observed TCR beta diversity per million T cells went down as age went up. This fall followed a roughly linear course with age.

The use of a sample-barcoded 5' primer and a J-beta primer mix characterized a second PCR of about 6 to 12 cycles. TCRdb processed the 5' RACE reads anew with MiXCR; each CDR3 protein has one entry. Of about 1.4 million distinct CDR3 sequences detected, around 59% appear once; the ten largest clones hold over 5.5%. V is TRBV14 and J is TRBJ2-1, with 7 bases matching TRBD2. Sequencing used blood. The TCR comes from a man aged 18 to 29 in good health. CDR3 DNA sequence: TGTGCCAGCAGCCAAGACGCGGGAGACTACGAGCAGTTCTTC. Translated: CASSQDAGDYEQFF.